This T cell receptor beta chain was observed in a study of blood T cell repertoires in COVID-19. Across the whole study: Nucleic acid was either cDNA or gDNA, and it came from T cells, B-cell-depleted T cells, or PBMCs.

Authors' processing steps: For nucleated cells, counts were estimated from reference gene primer amplification. Clones were sequenced by immunoSEQ multiplex PCR, and TCRdb holds only the in-frame ones, with some missing. V, J and clone size are taken as reported in that table, and D and trimming were inferred from the DNA itself. The table lists 400,000 to 500,000 clones, approximately 90% of them singletons. V gave up 2 bases and J gave up 1 base, with 15 bases separating them. Germline V gene data show CDR1 as SGHKS and CDR2 as YYEKEE (reference sequence). The CDR3 is made up of 16 amino acids. This clone was detected a few times.

The chain links TRBV5-5 to TRBJ1-2; D possibly corresponds to TRBD1 (6 bases). The sample was PBMCs or T cells enriched from blood (not recorded which). This TCR was recovered from a young woman who had been exposed to COVID-19. CDR3 sequence reads: CASSLLTGVGNYGYTF. Written as DNA, the CDR3 is TGTGCCAGCAGCTTATTGACAGGAGTGGGTAACTATGGCTACACCTTC.